These 16 T cell receptor beta chains came from one sample sequenced in a study of blood T cell repertoires in COVID-19 (dated by TCRdb to the early 2020s). Receptor amplification or capture employed the immunoSEQ multiplex PCR assay. Entries here come from immuneACCESS through TCRdb and include only in-frame sequences with V and J called. Some clones fail to appear in such tables; in the studies checked, an unresolved V gene covers under half of the shortfall, and the cause of the remainder is unknown. Counted in this sample were 90,000 to 100,000 clones; roughly nine tenths of them appeared once. 4% to 5.5% of the sample belongs to the ten largest clones. Source material: peripheral blood. The receptors were gathered from a man between 65 and 79 years old with acute or convalescent COVID-19.

This clone has only one observation. V is TRBV30 and J is TRBJ2-7; 7 bases map to TRBD2. CDR1 is GTSNPN and CDR2 is SVGIG in the germline V gene (reference sequence). The V gene end was trimmed by 8 bases and the J gene end by 0 bases; junction bases not matched to a gene: 19. The CDR3 is 17 residues long. The CDR3 region has the DNA TGTGCCGCAACCCTAGTGGCTAGCGGAGTGAACTCCTACGAGCAGTACTTC. Translated, it gives CAATLVASGVNSYEQYF.

This clone was observed a few times. CDR3 sequence reads: CASSPQDSLYGYTF. CDR3 bases: TGTGCCAGCAGCCCACAGGATTCCCTCTATGGCTACACCTTC. V usage is TRBV7-8 and J usage is TRBJ1-2, with D tentatively TRBD1 (5 bases). Germline V gene sequence: CDR1 SGHVS, CDR2 FQNEAQ. Trimming removed 5 bases from V and 4 bases from J, with 14 bases in between. The CDR3 consists of 14 residues.

The chain is built from TRBV18 and TRBJ1-2; TRBD1 agrees at 7 bases. From germline, CDR1 is KGHSH and CDR2 LQKENI. The length of the CDR3 is 15 residues. V trimming: 6 bases; J trimming: 1 base; junction bases outside the gene matches: 8. The DNA of the CDR3 is TGTGCCAGCTCCCCAAGAGGGACAGTTAACTATGGCTACACCTTC. It is translated as CASSPRGTVNYGYTF.

This chain links TRBV19 with TRBJ2-2; 13 nucleotides match TRBD2. CDR1 LNHDA and CDR2 SQIVND come from the germline V gene (reference sequence). CDR3 size: 16 residues. J was trimmed by 6 bases and V by 3 bases; bases with no gene match: 4. Written as DNA, the CDR3 is TGTGCCAGTAGTATCATGACTAGCGGGGGGCCCGGGGAGCTGTTTTTT. Translation: CASSIMTSGGPGELFF. Full variable domain (rest looked up from reference TRBV19 and TRBJ2-2): DGGITQSPKYLFRKEGQNVTLSCEQNLNHDAMYWYRQDPGQGLRLIYYSQIVNDFQKGDIAEGYSVSREKKESFPLTVTSAQKNPTAFYLCASSIMTSGGPGELFFGEGSRLTVL.

This chain connects TRBV18 to TRBJ2-3, with unresolved D. The CDR3 has 16 amino acids. In germline, CDR1 is KGHSH, CDR2 LQKENI. V was clipped by 8 bases and J by 0 bases, with 18 bases between them. CDR3 nucleotides: TGTGCCAGCCAGAGCGCTAAACTCACTAGCACAGATACGCAGTATTTT. It yields the protein CASQSAKLTSTDTQYF.

This clone showed up just a few times. The V gene is TRBV2, the J gene TRBJ1-6, with TRBD1 matching 9 bases. Trimming cost V 8 bases and J 6 bases; bases outside gene matches: 8. The CDR3 contains 15 residues. Germline V lookup: CDR1 SNHLY, CDR2 FYNNEI. The CDR3 nucleotides are TGTGCCAGCCGCTACCCGGGACAGGGTAATTCACCCCTCCACTTT. Translation: CASRYPGQGNSPLHF.

The chain links TRBV6-5 to TRBJ2-7, with 7 bases aligning to TRBD1. The CDR3 consists of 15 residues. Trimming removed 2 bases from V and 2 bases from J; junction bases left unmatched: 6. Looked up from germline, CDR1 is MNHEY and CDR2 is SVGAGI. The DNA for the CDR3 is TGTGCCAGCAGTTACACAACAGGGGACACCTACGAGCAGTACTTC. Encoded protein: CASSYTTGDTYEQYF.

The V and J genes are TRBV7-8 and TRBJ1-2; a weak D match, TRBD1 (6 bases). V lost 5 bases and J 0 bases, leaving 13 bases between the germline ends. Germline CDR1 reads SGHVS; CDR2 reads FQNEAQ. The CDR3 totals 15 residues. The CDR3 DNA is TGTGCCAGCAGCAACCACAGGGTGGCTAACTATGGCTACACCTTC. This sequence encodes CASSNHRVANYGYTF.

The rearrangement uses TRBV6-5 and TRBJ1-2; possible D gene TRBD1, 5 bases. CDR3 length equals 13 residues. Germline CDR1 MNHEY, CDR2 SVGAGI. Between the trimmed V and J ends, which lost 5 bases and 8 bases, there was a span of 15 bases. This CDR3 reads CASSQTDSGGYTF. The CDR3 nucleotides read TGTGCCAGCAGTCAGACCGACAGTGGGGGCTACACCTTC.

The count of this clone is one. V gene TRBV6-5 combines with J gene TRBJ1-1; D might be TRBD1 (6 bases). Germline V gives CDR1 MNHEY, CDR2 SVGAGI. This CDR3 is built from 15 residues. V lost 0 bases to trimming and J lost 1 base, with 9 bases between them. The CDR3 nucleotides are TGTGCCAGCAGTTACTCTAGGGGGGGGAACACTGAAGCTTTCTTT. Translating gives CASSYSRGGNTEAFF.

The V and J genes are TRBV29-1 and TRBJ2-5, with D possibly matching TRBD1 (6 bases). V dropped 8 bases and J dropped 4 bases, with 14 bases sitting between them. This CDR3 has 12 residues. The V gene's germline CDR1 is SQVTM and CDR2 ANQGSEA. The CDR3 DNA sequence: TGCAGCTCCGCCCTGGGGGCAGAGACCCAGTACTTC. Protein product: CSSALGAETQYF. Based on the CDR3 plus reference TRBV29-1 and TRBJ2-5, the full variable domain is SAVISQKPSRDICQRGTSLTIQCQVDSQVTMMFWYRQQPGQSLTLIATANQGSEATYESGFVIDKFPISRPNLTFSTLTVSNMSPEDSSIYLCSSALGAETQYFGPGTRLLVL.

CDR3 amino acids: CASSPRDTSYEQYF. For the CDR3, the DNA is TGCGCCAGCAGCCCCCGGGACACCTCCTACGAGCAGTACTTC. V gene TRBV4-1 combines with J gene TRBJ2-7, with D perhaps matching TRBD1 (6 bases). The CDR3 is made up of 14 amino acids. Looked up from germline, CDR1 is MGHRA and CDR2 is YSYEKL. The germline V and J ends were trimmed by 4 bases and 0 bases, with 10 bases remaining between them.

This clone has a handful of counts. The V and J genes are TRBV19 and TRBJ1-1; D ambiguous. With 3 bases removed from V and 0 bases from J, the gap between germline ends came to 11 bases. Looked up from germline, CDR1 is LNHDA and CDR2 is SQIVND (reference sequence). The CDR3 runs to 15 residues. The CDR3 here is CASSIVVGLNTEAFF. The CDR3 DNA sequence: TGTGCCAGTAGTATCGTCGTCGGTCTGAACACTGAAGCTTTCTTT.

The chain couples TRBV10-3 to TRBJ2-2; 9 positions agree with TRBD1. This CDR3 is 15 amino acids long. The ends lost 7 bases at V and 4 bases at J; junction bases unmatched: 7. The germline V gene encodes CDR1 ENHRY and CDR2 SYGVKD. CDR3 region: CAITAGTGPTGELFF. CDR3 nucleotides: TGTGCCATCACGGCGGGGACAGGGCCCACCGGGGAGCTGTTTTTT.

This clone was counted between two and nine times. The chain joins TRBV3-1 (or the pseudogene TRBV3-2) to TRBJ1-4; 8 bases align to TRBD1. The CDR3 sequence is 14 residues long. Trimming cost V 2 bases and J 8 bases; bases outside gene matches: 4. The germline V gene has CDR1 LGHDT and CDR2 YNNKEL (reference sequence). CDR3: CASSQTGTGEKLFF. The CDR3 DNA reads TGTGCCAGCAGCCAAACCGGGACAGGCGAAAAACTGTTTTTT.

CDR3 sequence: CASSLKADFTDTQYF. CDR3 DNA sequence: TGTGCCAGCAGCTTGAAGGCGGACTTTACAGATACGCAGTATTTT. The chain employs TRBV7-9 and TRBJ2-3; D perhaps matches TRBD2 (5 bases). The CDR3 is 15 residues long. Trimming removed 3 bases at V and 3 bases at J, with 13 bases between. From germline, CDR1 is SEHNR and CDR2 FQNEAQ (reference sequence). Variable domain in full (rest from reference TRBV7-9 and TRBJ2-3): DTGVSQNPRHKITKRGQNVTFRCDPISEHNRLYWYRQTLGQGPEFLTYFQNEAQLEKSRLLSDRFSAERPKGSFSTLEIQRTEQGDSAMYLCASSLKADFTDTQYFGPGTRLTVL.